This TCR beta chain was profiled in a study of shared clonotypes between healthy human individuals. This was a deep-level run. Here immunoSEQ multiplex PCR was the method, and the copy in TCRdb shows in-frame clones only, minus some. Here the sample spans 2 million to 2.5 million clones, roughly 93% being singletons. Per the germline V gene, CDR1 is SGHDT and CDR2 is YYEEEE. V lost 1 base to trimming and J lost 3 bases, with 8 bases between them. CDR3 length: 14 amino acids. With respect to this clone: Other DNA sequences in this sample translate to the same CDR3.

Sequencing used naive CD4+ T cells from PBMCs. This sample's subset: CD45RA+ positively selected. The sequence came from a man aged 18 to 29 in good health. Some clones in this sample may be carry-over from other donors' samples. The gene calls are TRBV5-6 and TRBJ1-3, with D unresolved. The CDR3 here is CASSLMGSGNTIYF. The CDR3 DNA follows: TGTGCCAGCAGCTTGATGGGAAGTGGAAACACCATATATTTT.